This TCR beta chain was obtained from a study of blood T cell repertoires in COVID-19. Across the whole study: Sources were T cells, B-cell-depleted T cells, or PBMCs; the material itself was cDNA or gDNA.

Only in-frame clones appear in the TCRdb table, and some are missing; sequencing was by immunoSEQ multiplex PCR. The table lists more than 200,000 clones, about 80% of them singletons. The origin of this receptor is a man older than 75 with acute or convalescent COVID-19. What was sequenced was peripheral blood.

The CDR3 bases are TGTGCCAGCAGCCTAATCGCGACTAGCGGGAGAGAGGGTACGCAGTATTTT. Its protein is CASSLIATSGREGTQYF. V usage is TRBV3-1 (or the pseudogene TRBV3-2) and J usage is TRBJ2-3; 12 bases align to TRBD2. The CDR3 is 17 amino acids. Unmatched junction bases numbered 13, after V lost 4 bases and J lost 8 bases. Germline V gives CDR1 LGHDT, CDR2 YNNKEL (reference sequence).